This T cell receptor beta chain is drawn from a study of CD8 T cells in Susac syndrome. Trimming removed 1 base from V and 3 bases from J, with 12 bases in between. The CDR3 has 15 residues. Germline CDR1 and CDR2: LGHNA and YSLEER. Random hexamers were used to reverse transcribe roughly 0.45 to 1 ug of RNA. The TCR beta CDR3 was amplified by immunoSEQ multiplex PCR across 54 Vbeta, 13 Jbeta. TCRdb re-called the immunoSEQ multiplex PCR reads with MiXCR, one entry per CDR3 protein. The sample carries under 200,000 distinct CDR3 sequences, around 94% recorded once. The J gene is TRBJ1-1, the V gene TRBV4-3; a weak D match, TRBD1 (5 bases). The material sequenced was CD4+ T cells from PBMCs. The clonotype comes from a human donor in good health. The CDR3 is CASSQAGGMDTEAFF. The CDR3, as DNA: TGCGCCAGCAGCCAAGCCGGGGGTATGGACACTGAAGCTTTCTTT.